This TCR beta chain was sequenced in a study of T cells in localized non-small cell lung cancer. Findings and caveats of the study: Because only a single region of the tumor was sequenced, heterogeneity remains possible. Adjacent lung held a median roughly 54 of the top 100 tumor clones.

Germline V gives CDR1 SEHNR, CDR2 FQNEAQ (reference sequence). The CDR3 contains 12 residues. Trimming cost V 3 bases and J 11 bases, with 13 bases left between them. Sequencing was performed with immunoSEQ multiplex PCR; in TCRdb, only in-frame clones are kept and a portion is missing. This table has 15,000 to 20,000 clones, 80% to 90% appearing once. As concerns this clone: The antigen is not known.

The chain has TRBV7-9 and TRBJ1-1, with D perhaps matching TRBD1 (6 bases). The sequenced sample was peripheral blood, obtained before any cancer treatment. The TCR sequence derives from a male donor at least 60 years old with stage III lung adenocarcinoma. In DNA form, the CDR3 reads TGTGCCAGCAGCTTCCGGGACACTGGGGCTTTCTTT. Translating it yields CASSFRDTGAFF.